The rows below give T cell receptor beta chains drawn from one sample of a study of early T cells in non-severe SARS-CoV-2 infection. Each CDR3 protein is one row after TCRdb ran MiXCR on the 5' RACE reads. The sample shows approximately 70,000 distinct CDR3 sequences, roughly 10% of them seen only once. Sequenced material: whole blood, taken at baseline. The receptor set was obtained from an adult who was a healthcare worker with PCR-confirmed SARS-CoV-2 infection or an uninfected control (not recorded which). The CDR3 runs from the conserved cysteine through the conserved F or W.

V gene: TRBV20-1
CDR3 length: 14
J gene: TRBJ1-5
CDR3 protein: CSAPERQVNQPQHF

V gene: TRBV5-1
CDR3 length: 18
J gene: TRBJ2-3
CDR3 protein: CASSLTRDSIEITDTQYF

V gene: TRBV4-1
CDR3 length: 16
J gene: TRBJ2-7
CDR3 protein: CASSQGGAGGSYEQYF

V gene: TRBV2
CDR3 length: 17
J gene: TRBJ2-5
CDR3 protein: CASTGSGPDPFQETQYF

V gene: TRBV11-2
CDR3 length: 15
J gene: TRBJ2-2
CDR3 protein: CASVLDRASTGELFF

V gene: TRBV13
CDR3 length: 12
J gene: TRBJ1-2
CDR3 protein: CASSNRAGGYTF

V gene: TRBV6-2/TRBV6-3
CDR3 length: 14
J gene: TRBJ2-1
CDR3 protein: CASSYSAIYYEQFF

V gene: TRBV11-2
CDR3 length: 15
J gene: TRBJ2-1
CDR3 protein: CASSLDLKRDREQFF

V gene: TRBV10-3
CDR3 length: 13
J gene: TRBJ1-1
CDR3 protein: CAITNRENTEAFF

V gene: TRBV7-9
CDR3 length: 15
J gene: TRBJ2-1
CDR3 protein: CASSKRELRRNEQFF